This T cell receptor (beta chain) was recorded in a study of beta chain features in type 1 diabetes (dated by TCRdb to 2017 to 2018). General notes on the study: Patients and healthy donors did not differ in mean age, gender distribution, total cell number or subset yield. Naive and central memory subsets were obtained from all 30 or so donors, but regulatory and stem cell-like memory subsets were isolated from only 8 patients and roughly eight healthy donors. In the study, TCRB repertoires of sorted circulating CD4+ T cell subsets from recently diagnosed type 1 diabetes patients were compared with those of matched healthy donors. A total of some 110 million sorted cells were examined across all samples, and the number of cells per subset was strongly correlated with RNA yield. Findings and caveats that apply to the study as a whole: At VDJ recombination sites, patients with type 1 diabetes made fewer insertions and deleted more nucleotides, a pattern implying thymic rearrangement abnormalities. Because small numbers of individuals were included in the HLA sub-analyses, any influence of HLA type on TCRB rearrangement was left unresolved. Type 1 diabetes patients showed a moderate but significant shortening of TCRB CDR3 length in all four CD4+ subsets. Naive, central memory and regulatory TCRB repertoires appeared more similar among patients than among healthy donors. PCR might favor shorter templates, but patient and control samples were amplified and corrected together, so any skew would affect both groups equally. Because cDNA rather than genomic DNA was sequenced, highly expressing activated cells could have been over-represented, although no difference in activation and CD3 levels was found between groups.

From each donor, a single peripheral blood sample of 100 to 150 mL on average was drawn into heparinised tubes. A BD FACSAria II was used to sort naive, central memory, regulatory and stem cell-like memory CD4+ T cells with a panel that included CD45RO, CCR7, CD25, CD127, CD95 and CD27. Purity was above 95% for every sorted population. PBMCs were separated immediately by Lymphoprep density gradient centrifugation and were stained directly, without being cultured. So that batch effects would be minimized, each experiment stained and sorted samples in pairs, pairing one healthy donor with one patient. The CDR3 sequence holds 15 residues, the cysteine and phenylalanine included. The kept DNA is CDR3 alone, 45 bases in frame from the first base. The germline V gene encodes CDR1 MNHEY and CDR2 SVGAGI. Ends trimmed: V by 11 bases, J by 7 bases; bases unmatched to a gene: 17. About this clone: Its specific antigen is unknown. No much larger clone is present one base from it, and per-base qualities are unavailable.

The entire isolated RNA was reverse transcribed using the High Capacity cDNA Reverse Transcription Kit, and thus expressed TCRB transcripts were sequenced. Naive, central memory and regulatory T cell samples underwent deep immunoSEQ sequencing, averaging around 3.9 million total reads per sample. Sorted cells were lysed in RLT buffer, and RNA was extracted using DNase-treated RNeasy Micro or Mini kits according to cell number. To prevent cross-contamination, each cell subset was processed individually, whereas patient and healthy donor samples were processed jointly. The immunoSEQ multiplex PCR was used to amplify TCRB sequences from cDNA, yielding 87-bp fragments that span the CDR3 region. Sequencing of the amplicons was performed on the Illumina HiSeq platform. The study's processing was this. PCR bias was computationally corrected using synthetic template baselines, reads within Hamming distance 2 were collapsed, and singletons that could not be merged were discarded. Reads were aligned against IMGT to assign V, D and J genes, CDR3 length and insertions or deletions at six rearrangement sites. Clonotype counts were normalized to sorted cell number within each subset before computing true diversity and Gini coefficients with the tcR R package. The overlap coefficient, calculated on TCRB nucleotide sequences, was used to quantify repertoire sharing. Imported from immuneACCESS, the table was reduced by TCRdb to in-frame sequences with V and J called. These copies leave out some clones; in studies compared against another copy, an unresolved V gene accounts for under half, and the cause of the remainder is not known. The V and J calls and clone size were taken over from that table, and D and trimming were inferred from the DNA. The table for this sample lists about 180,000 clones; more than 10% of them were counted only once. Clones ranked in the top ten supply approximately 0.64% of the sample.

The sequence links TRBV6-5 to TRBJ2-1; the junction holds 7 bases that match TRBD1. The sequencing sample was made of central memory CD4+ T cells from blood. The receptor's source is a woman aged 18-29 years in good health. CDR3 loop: CARLKGTDRGNEQFF. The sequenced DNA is TGTGCCCGGTTAAAGGGGACAGACCGTGGGAATGAGCAGTTCTTC.